This T cell receptor (beta chain) derives from a study of Graves' ophthalmopathy and Graves' hyperthyroidism. Overall study context: Stable hyperthyroidism was defined by absence of ophthalmopathy within 18 months of follow-up. Notes on the study in general: Blood also harbored most expanded thyroid clonotypes above 0.001 frequency. Separation of ophthalmopathy from stable hyperthyroidism was achieved by a 13-signature model, at about 91% sensitivity and 81.08% specificity.

Concerning this clonotype itself: Its antigen remains unknown.

RNA transcripts yielded amplified TCR beta CDR3 regions. HTBI primers were employed in first-round RT-PCR, then a second-round multiplex PCR followed. TCRdb independently ran MiXCR on the multiplex PCR reads; one entry per CDR3 protein. Of some 1.1 million distinct CDR3 sequences listed, approximately 35% are singletons. The evidence that diagnosis relied on was clinical symptoms, serum thyroxine, TRAb, thyroid ultrasound and orbital computed tomography. This CDR3 is built from 14 residues. Losses at the gene ends were 7 bases for V and 5 bases for J; bases not matched to a gene: 3. In germline, CDR1 is KGHDR, CDR2 SFDVKD.

This clonotype originated in an adult man with Graves' hyperthyroidism. Specimen: peripheral blood or thyroid tissue (not recorded which). J is TRBJ1-4 and V is TRBV24-1, with TRBD1 identical over 10 bases. CDR3 coding DNA: TGTGCCACCAGCCAGGGACAGGGGAATGAAAAACTGTTTTTT. The encoded protein is CATSQGQGNEKLFF.